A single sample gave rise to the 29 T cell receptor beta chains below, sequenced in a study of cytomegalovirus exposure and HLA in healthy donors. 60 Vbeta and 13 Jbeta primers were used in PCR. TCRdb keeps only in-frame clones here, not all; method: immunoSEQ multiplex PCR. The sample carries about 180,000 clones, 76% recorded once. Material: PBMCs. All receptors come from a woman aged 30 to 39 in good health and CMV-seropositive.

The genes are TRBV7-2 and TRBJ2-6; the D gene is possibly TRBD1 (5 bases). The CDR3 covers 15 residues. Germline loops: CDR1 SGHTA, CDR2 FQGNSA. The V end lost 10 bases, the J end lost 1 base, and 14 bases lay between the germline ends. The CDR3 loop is CATLPQGSGANVLTF. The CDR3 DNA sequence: TGTGCCACCTTACCCCAGGGTTCTGGGGCCAACGTCCTGACTTTC.

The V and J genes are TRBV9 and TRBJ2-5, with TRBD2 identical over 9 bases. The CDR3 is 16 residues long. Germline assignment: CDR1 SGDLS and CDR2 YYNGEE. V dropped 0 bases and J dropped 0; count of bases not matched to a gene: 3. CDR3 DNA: TGTGCCAGCAGCGTAGCTACTAGCGGGTACCAAGAGACCCAGTACTTC. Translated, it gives CASSVATSGYQETQYF.

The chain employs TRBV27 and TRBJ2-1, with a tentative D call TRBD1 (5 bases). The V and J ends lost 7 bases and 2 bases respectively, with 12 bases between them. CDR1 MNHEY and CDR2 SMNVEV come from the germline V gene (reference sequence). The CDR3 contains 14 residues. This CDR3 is CASKTGQAYNEQFF. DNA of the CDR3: TGTGCCAGCAAAACAGGACAAGCCTACAATGAGCAGTTCTTC.

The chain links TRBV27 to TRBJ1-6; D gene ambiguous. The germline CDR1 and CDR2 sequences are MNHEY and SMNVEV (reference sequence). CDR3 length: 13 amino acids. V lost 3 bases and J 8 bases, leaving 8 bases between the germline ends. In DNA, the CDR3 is TGTGCCAGCAGTTTGGCAAATCATTCACCCCTCCACTTT. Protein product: CASSLANHSPLHF.

The CDR3 sequence: CASSTTSGPTSTDTQYF. The CDR3 DNA reads as TGTGCCAGCAGCACGACTAGCGGGCCAACAAGCACAGATACGCAGTATTTT. V is TRBV4-2 and J is TRBJ2-3, with 10 bases matching TRBD2. The CDR3 totals 17 residues. Germline CDR1 is LGHNA and CDR2 is YNFKEQ. J was trimmed by 0 bases and V by 5 bases; bases with no gene match: 8.

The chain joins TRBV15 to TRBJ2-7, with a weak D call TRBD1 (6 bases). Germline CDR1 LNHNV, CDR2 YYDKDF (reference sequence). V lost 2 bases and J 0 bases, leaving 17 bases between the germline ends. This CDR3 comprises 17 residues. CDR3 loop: CATSRRPQGTSSYEQYF. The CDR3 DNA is TGTGCCACCAGCAGACGACCCCAGGGGACCAGCTCCTACGAGCAGTACTTC. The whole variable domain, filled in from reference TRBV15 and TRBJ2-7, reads DAMVIQNPRYQVTQFGKPVTLSCSQTLNHNVMYWYQQKSSQAPKLLFHYYDKDFNNEADTPDNFQSRRPNTSFCFLDIRSPGLGDTAMYLCATSRRPQGTSSYEQYFGPGTRLTVT.

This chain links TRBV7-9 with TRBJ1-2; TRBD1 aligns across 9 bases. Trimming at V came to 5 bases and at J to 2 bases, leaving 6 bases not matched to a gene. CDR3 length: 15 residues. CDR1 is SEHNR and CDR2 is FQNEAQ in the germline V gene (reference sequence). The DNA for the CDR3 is TGTGCCAGCAGCCCTTCCGGGACAGGGAACTATGGCTACACCTTC. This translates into CASSPSGTGNYGYTF.

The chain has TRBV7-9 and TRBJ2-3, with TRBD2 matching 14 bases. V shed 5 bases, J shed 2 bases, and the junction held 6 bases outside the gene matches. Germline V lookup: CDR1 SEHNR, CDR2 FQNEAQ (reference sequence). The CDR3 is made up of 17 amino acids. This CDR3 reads CASSPGTSGGITDTQYF. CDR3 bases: TGTGCCAGCAGCCCCGGGACTAGCGGGGGAATCACAGATACGCAGTATTTT.

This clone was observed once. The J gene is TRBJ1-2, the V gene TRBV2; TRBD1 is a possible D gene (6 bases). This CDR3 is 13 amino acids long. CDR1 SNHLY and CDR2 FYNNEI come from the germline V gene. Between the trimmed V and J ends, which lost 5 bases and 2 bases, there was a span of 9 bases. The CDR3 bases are TGTGCCAGCAGTAAACAGGGAAACTATGGCTACACCTTC. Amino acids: CASSKQGNYGYTF.

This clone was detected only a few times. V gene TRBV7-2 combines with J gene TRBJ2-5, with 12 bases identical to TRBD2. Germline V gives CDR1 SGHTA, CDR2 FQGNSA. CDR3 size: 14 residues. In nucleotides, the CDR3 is TGTGCGTCGGGGGCTAGCGGGGGGGCTGGGGCCCAGTACTTC. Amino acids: CASGASGGAGAQYF.

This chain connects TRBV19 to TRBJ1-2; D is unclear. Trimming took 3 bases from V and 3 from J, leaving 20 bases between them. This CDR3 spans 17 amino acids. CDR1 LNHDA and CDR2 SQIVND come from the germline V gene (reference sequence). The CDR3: CASSMERAGFGDYGYTF. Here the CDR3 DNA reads TGTGCCAGTAGTATGGAGAGGGCCGGGTTCGGAGACTATGGCTACACCTTC.

CDR3 protein: CASSSPGQGLSYEQYF. The CDR3, as DNA: TGTGCCAGCAGCTCTCCGGGACAGGGGCTCTCCTACGAGCAGTACTTC. The chain has TRBV11-3 and TRBJ2-7; TRBD1 agrees at 10 bases. The CDR3 extends over 16 amino acids. V trimming: 4 bases; J trimming: 0 bases; junction bases outside the gene matches: 6. Germline loops: CDR1 SGHNT, CDR2 YENEEA.

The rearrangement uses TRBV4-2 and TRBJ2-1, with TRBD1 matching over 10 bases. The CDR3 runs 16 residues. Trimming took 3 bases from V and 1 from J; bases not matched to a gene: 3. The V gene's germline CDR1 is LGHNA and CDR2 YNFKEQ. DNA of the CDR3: TGTGCCAGCAGCCAGAGACAGGGGGCGTCCTACAATGAGCAGTTCTTC. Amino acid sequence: CASSQRQGASYNEQFF.

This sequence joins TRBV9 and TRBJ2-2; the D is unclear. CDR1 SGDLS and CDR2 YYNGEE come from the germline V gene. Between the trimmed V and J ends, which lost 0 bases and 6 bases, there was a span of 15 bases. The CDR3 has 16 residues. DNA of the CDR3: TGTGCCAGCAGCGTAGCGCAGGATGATAGATCCGGGGAGCTGTTTTTT. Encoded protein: CASSVAQDDRSGELFF.

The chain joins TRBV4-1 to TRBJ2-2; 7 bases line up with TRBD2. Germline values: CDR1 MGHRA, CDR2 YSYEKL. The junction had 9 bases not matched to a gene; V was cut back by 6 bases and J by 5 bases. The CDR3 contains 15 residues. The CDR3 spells CASRRIGGRTGELFF. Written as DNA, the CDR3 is TGCGCCAGCAGGCGTATCGGGGGGAGAACCGGGGAGCTGTTTTTT.

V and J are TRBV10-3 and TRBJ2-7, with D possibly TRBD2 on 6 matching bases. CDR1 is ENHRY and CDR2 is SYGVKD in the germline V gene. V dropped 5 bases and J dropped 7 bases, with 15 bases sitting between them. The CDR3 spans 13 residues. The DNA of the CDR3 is TGTGCCATCAGTCCTCCAGCGGGCTGGGAGCAGTACTTC. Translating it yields CAISPPAGWEQYF.

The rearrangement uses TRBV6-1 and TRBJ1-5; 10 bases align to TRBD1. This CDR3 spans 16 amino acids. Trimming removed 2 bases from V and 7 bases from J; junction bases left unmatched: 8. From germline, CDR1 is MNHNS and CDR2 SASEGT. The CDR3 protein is CASSESVTGGQQPQHF. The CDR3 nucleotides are TGTGCCAGCAGTGAATCGGTGACAGGGGGCCAACAGCCCCAGCATTTT.

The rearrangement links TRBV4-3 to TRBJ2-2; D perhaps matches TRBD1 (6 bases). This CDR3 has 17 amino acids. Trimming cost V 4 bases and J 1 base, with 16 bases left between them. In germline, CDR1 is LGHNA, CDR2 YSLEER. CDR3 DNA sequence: TGCGCCAGCAGCCGGGGGCCCGGCTACCTGAACACCGGGGAGCTGTTTTTT. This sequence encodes CASSRGPGYLNTGELFF.

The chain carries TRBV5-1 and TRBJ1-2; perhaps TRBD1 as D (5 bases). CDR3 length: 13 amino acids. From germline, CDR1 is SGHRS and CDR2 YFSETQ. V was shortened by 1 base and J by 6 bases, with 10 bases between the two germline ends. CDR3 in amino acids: CASSLQGGDGYTF. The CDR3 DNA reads TGCGCCAGCAGCTTGCAGGGTGGTGATGGCTACACCTTC.

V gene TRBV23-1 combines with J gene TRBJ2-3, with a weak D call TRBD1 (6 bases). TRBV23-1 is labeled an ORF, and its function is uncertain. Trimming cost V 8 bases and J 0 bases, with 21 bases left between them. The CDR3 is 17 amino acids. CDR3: CASRTCCGQLSTDTQYF. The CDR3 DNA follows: TGCGCCAGCCGCACCTGTTGTGGACAGCTTAGCACAGATACGCAGTATTTT.

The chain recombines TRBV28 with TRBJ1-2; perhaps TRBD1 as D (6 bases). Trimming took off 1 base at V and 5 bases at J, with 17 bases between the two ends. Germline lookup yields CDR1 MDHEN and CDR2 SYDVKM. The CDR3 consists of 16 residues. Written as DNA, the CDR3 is TGTGCCAGCAGTTTATCCCCCCCCGGGACACCTTATGGCTACACCTTC. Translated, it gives CASSLSPPGTPYGYTF.

The CDR3 DNA is TGTGCCAGCGGAAGCGGGCGCGTCCCTGAAGCTTTCTTT. Its protein product is CASGSGRVPEAFF. The chain uses TRBV9 and TRBJ1-1; D uncertain. CDR1 is SGDLS and CDR2 is YYNGEE in the germline V gene. V lost 7 bases and J 6 bases, leaving 16 bases between the germline ends. This CDR3 is 13 amino acids long.

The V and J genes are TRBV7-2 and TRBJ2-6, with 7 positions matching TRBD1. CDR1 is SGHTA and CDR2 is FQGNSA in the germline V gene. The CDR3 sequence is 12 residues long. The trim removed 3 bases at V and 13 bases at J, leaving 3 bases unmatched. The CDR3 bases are TGTGCCAGCAGCTTGGACAGGTATGTCCTGACTTTC. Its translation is CASSLDRYVLTF.

CDR3 region: CAITDIAGSSYEQYF. In nucleotides, the CDR3 is TGTGCCATCACTGACATAGCGGGAAGCTCCTACGAGCAGTACTTC. The chain is built from TRBV10-3 and TRBJ2-7; TRBD2 aligns across 8 bases. The CDR3 covers 15 residues. Looked up from germline, CDR1 is ENHRY and CDR2 is SYGVKD. V lost 7 bases and J lost 0; bases outside the gene matches: 8.

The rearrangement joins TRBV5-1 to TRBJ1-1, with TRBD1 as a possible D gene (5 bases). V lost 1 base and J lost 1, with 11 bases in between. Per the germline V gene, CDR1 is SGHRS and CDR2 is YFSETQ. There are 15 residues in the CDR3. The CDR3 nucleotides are TGCGCCAGCAGCTTGATGCAGGGTCAGAACACTGAAGCTTTCTTT. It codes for CASSLMQGQNTEAFF. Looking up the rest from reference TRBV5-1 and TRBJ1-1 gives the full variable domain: KAGVTQTPRYLIKTRGQQVTLSCSPISGHRSVSWYQQTPGQGLQFLFEYFSETQRNKGNFPGRFSGRQFSNSRSEMNVSTLELGDSALYLCASSLMQGQNTEAFFGQGTRLTVV.

The CDR3 DNA follows: TGTGCCAGCAGTGAAGGGACTAGCGGGGGGGTTGAGCAGTTCTTC. Residues: CASSEGTSGGVEQFF. The chain recombines TRBV6-1 with TRBJ2-1; 15 positions match TRBD2. CDR1 is MNHNS and CDR2 is SASEGT in the germline V gene. With V trimmed by 1 base and J by 9 bases, 1 base remained unmatched. This CDR3 region has 15 residues.

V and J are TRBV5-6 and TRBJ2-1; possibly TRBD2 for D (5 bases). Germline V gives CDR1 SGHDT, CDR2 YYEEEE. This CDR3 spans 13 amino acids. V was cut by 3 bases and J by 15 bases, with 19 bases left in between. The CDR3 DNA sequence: TGTGCCAGCAGCTCAACCCCGGGGAGAAAGGGGTTCTTC. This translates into CASSSTPGRKGFF.

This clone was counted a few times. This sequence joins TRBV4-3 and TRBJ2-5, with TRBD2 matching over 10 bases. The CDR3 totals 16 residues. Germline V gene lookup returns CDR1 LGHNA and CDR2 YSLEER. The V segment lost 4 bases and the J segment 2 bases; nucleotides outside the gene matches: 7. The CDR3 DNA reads TGCGCCAGCAGCCGATCGAGACTAGCGGGTCAAGAGACCCAGTACTTC. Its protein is CASSRSRLAGQETQYF.

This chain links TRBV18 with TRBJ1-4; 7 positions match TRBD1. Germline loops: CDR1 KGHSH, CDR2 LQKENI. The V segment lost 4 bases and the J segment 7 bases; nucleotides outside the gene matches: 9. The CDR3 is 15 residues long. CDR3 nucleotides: TGTGCCAGCTCACTAGGCGGACAGGACTTTGAAAAACTGTTTTTT. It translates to CASSLGGQDFEKLFF.